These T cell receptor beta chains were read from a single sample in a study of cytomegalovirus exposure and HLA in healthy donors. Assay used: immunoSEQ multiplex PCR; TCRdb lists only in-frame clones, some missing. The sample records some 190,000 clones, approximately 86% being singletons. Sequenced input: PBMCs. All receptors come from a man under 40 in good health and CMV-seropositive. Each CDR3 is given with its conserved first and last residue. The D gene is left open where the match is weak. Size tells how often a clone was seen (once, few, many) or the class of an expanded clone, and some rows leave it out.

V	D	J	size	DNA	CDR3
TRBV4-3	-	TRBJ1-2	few	TGCGCCAGCAGCCAAGTGAGCCGACAGGCGAACTATGGCTACACCTTC	CASSQVSRQANYGYTF
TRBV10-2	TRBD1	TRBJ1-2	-	TGCGCCAGCACCAGGGACAGGGGGCACGGTGGCTACACCTTC	CASTRDRGHGGYTF
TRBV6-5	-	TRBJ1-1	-	TGTGCCAGCAGTTATTCCGGGACACCGAACACTGAAGCTTTCTTT	CASSYSGTPNTEAFF
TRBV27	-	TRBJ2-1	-	TGTGCCAGCAGAGGACGACTAGGAAATGAGCAGTTCTTC	CASRGRLGNEQFF
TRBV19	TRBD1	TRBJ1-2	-	TGTGCCAGTATGAGTGAGGGGACAGGAACCCATCGCTATGGCTACACCTTC	CASMSEGTGTHRYGYTF
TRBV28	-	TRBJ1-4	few	TGTGCCAGCAGTTCTGGTTTAACTAATGAAAAACTGTTTTTT	CASSSGLTNEKLFF
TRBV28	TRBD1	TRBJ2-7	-	TGTGCCAGTCGGACAGGGGATCGCGCCGAGCAGTACTTC	CASRTGDRAEQYF
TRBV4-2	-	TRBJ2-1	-	TGTGCCAGCAGCCAAGTCGGGGGAGAAGTCGATGAGCAGTTCTTC	CASSQVGGEVDEQFF
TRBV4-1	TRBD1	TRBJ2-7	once	TGCGCCAGCAGCCAAGATTGGGAGAGACAGGGTAGCTACGAGCAGTACTTC	CASSQDWERQGSYEQYF
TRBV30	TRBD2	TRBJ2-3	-	TGTGCCTGGGGGGTACTAGCGGTGTACACAGATACGCAGTATTTT	CAWGVLAVYTDTQYF
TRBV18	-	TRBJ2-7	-	TGTGCCAGCTCGGACAGAAATTACGAGCAGTACTTC	CASSDRNYEQYF
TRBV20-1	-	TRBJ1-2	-	TGCAGTGCTCCACAGACCTATGGCTACACCTTC	CSAPQTYGYTF
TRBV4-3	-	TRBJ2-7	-	TGCGCCAGCAGCCCGTATAGGGGGGACTACGAGCAGTACTTC	CASSPYRGDYEQYF
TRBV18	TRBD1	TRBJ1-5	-	TGTGCCAGCTCACCAACTACGAACCTGGGACAGGTCTCTTCGCCCCAGCATTTT	CASSPTTNLGQVSSPQHF
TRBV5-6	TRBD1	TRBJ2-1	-	TGTGCCAGCAGCCCGGGACAGGGCTACAATGAGCAGTTCTTC	CASSPGQGYNEQFF
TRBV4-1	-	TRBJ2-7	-	TGCGCCAGCAGCCAAGGCGGGACGTTCTCCTACGAGCAGTACTTC	CASSQGGTFSYEQYF
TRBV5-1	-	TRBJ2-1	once	TGCGCCAGCAGCGGGGGTAGCGGCCCAAGACGGGGAATCCCCTACAATGAGCAGTTCTTC	CASSGGSGPRRGIPYNEQFF
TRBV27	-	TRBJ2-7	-	TGTGCCAGCAGTCCAGACACTTCCTACGAGCAGTACTTC	CASSPDTSYEQYF
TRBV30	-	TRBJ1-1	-	TGTGCCTGGAGTCGGGGGGGGGACGCCACTGAAGCTTTCTTT	CAWSRGGDATEAFF
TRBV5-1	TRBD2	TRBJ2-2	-	TGCGCCAGCACCTCTTACCGGGGGGGCGGCGGGGAGCTGTTTTTT	CASTSYRGGGGELFF
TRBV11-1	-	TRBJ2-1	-	TGTGCCAGCAACCCCAGTCCTAACTCCTACAATGAGCAGTTCTTC	CASNPSPNSYNEQFF
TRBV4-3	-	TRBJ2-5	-	TGCGCCAGCAGCCGGGGGAGAGGGCCCGTCCAAGAGACCCAGTACTTC	CASSRGRGPVQETQYF
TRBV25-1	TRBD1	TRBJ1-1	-	TGTGCCAGCAGGGGACAGGGGGCGGCTGAAGCTTTCTTT	CASRGQGAAEAFF
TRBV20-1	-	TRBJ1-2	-	TGCAGTGCTCTAGGGACGCGAGGCTACACCTTC	CSALGTRGYTF
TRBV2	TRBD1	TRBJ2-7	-	TGTGCCAGCAGTGAAAGACAGGGAAACGAGCAGTACTTC	CASSERQGNEQYF